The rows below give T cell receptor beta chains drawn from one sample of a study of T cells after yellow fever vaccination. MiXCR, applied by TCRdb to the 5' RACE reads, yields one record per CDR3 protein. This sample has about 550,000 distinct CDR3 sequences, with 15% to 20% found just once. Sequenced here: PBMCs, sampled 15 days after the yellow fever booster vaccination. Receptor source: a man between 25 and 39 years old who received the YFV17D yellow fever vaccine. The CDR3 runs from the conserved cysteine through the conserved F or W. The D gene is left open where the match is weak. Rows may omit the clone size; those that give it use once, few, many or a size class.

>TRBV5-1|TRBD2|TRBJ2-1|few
TGCGCCAGCAGCTTGGAGCCTAGCGGGAGAGAGGAGCAGTTCTTC
CASSLEPSGREEQFF
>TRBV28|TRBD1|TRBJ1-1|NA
TGTGCCAGCAGTTTATACAGGGGAGGTGAAGCTTTCTTT
CASSLYRGGEAFF
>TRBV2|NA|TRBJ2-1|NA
TGTGCCGTCCGGGAGCGAGGGTGGTACAATGAGCAGTTCTTC
CAVRERGWYNEQFF
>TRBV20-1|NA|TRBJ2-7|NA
TGCTGTGCTAGAGGGCAGGGTCAATTTAGCTCCTACGAGCAGTACTTC
CCARGQGQFSSYEQYF
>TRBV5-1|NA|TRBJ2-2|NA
TGCGCCAGTAGGACAGAGCCCAACACCGGGGAGCTGTTTTTT
CASRTEPNTGELFF
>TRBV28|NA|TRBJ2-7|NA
TGTGCCAGCACTCGGCAAGGGACGAACTACGAGCAGTACTTC
CASTRQGTNYEQYF
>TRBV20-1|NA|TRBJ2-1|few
TGCAGTGCTAGAGATGGGGCGAGGGGTGAGAATGAGCAGTTCTTC
CSARDGARGENEQFF
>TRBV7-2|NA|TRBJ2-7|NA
TGTGCCAGCAGCTTTATCGGGAGCACCTACGAGCAGTACTTC
CASSFIGSTYEQYF
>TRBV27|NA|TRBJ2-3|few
TGTGCCAGCAGTTTACGGGGGGCAGGAGATACGCAGTATTTT
CASSLRGAGDTQYF
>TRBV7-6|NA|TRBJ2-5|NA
TGTGCCAGCAGCTTATTCTATCAAGAGACCCAGTACTTC
CASSLFYQETQYF
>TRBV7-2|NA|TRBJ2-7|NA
TGTGCCAGCAGCTCAACGCGCCCGGGACTCTACTCCGAGCAGTACTTC
CASSSTRPGLYSEQYF
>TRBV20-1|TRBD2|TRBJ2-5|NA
TGCAGTGCTGAACTAGCGGTACAAGAGACCCAGTACTTC
CSAELAVQETQYF
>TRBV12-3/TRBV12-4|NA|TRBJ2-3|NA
TGTGCCAGCAGTGTTAGGGGCACAGATACGCGGTATTTT
CASSVRGTDTRYF
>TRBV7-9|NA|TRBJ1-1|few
TGTGCCAGCAGCTTGGAGGGGATGAACACTGAAGCTTTCTTT
CASSLEGMNTEAFF
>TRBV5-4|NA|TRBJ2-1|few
TGTGCCAGCAGCTTGTTGGTTGTCCCCAATGAGCAGTTCTTC
CASSLLVVPNEQFF
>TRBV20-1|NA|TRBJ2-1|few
TGCAGTGCTAGATCGGGAGTCACCTACAATGAGCAGTTCTTC
CSARSGVTYNEQFF
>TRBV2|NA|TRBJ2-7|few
TGTGCCAGCAGTGTCAACGAGCAGTACTTC
CASSVNEQYF
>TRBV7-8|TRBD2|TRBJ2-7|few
TGTGCCAGCAGCGGAGAGAGACCTAGCGGGAGCTCCTACGAGCAGTACTTC
CASSGERPSGSSYEQYF
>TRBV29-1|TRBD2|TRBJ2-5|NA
TGCAGCGTTGACTTTGGACTAGCTCCCAAAGAGACCCAGTACTTC
CSVDFGLAPKETQYF
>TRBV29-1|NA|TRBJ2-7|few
TGCAGCGTGACAACGGGACGGCAGAGCTCCTACGAGCAGTACTTC
CSVTTGRQSSYEQYF
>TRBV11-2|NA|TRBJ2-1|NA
TGTGCCAGCGGCGAGGAGGGGAAAATAGGTTATGAGCAGTTCTTC
CASGEEGKIGYEQFF
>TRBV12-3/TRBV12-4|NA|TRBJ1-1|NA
TGTGCCAGCAGTTTTGGTGCGATCAACACTGAAGCTTTCTTT
CASSFGAINTEAFF
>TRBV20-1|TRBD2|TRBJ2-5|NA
TGCAGTGCTAGATCCCCACTAGCGGGACGCCAAGAGACCCAGTACTTC
CSARSPLAGRQETQYF
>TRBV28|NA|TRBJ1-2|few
TGTGCCAGCAGTTTGACCGACGGGATGGCTAACACCTTC
CASSLTDGMANTF
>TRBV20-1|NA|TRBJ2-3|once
TGCAGTGGGGAGGGGGGAGACGGGGGCGGCACAGATACGCAGTATTTT
CSGEGGDGGGTDTQYF
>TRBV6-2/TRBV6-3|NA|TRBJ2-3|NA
TGTGCCAGCATCAGGGACTGGGACGGCACAGATACGCAGTATTTT
CASIRDWDGTDTQYF
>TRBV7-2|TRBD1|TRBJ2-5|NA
TGTGCCAGCAGCCCTGACAGGGGGTACCAAGAGACCCAGTACTTC
CASSPDRGYQETQYF
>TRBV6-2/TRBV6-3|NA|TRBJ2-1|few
TGTGCCAGCAGGCCCCCCCGACTAGTTGGTGAGCAGTTCTTC
CASRPPRLVGEQFF
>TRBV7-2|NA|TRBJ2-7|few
TGTGCCAGCAGCTTATACGACAGCACCGAGCAGTACTTC
CASSLYDSTEQYF
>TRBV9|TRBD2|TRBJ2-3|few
TGTGCCAGCAGCGTAAGTAGCGGGATAGATACGCAGTATTTT
CASSVSSGIDTQYF
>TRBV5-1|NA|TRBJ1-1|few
TGCGCCAGCAGCTTGGATAATCGGGGAACTGAAGCTTTCTTT
CASSLDNRGTEAFF
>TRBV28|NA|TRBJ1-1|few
TGTGCCAGCAATGGGGCGCGATCTGAAGCTTTCTTT
CASNGARSEAFF
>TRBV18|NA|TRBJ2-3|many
TGTGCCAGCAGTCCCGGGGGAACAGATACGCAGTATTTT
CASSPGGTDTQYF
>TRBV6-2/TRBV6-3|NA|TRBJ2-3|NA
TGTGCCAGCAGTTGGGACCGTTATACGCAGTATTTT
CASSWDRYTQYF
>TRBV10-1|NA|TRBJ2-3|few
TGCGCCAGCTCACGACTGGATAGCACAGATACGCAGTATTTT
CASSRLDSTDTQYF
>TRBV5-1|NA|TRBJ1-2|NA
TGCGCCAGCAGCTTGGCGGGGGGACAACGCAGTGGCTACACCTTC
CASSLAGGQRSGYTF
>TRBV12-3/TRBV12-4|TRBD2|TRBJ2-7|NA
TGTGCCAGCAGCCTCGGACTAGCGGGAGAAAACGAGCAGTACTTC
CASSLGLAGENEQYF
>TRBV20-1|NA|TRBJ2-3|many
TGCAGTGTTGGAGTTACGCAGTATTTT
CSVGVTQYF
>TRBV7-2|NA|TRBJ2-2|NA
TGTGCCAGCAGCAAAGACCGCTCCGTAGGCGGGGAGCTGTTTTTT
CASSKDRSVGGELFF
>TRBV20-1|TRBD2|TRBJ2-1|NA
TGCAGTGCTAGAGCCGGACTAGAGGGGTTTAAGTCCTACAATGAGCAGTTCTTC
CSARAGLEGFKSYNEQFF
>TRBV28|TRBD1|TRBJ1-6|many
TGTGCCAGCAGACGGACTCAGGGGGGATATAATTCACCCCTCCACTTT
CASRRTQGGYNSPLHF
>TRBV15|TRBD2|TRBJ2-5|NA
TGTGCCACCAGCAGAGATCGAGCGGGAGGGCGGGAGACCCAGTACTTC
CATSRDRAGGRETQYF
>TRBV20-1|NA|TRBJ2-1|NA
TGCAGTGCTAGAGACATGCTGTGGATTCGTAATGAGCAGTTCTTC
CSARDMLWIRNEQFF
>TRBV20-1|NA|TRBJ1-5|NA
TGCAGTGCCCCGGCGGGGGGGGGGTATAGCAATCAGCCCCAGCATTTT
CSAPAGGGYSNQPQHF
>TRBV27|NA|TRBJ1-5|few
TGTGCCAGCGAACCACTTCAGCTAGAGGGTAGCAATCAGCCCCAGCATTTT
CASEPLQLEGSNQPQHF
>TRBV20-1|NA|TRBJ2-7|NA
TGCAGTGCTGGGGGAATCTACACATACGAGCAGTACTTC
CSAGGIYTYEQYF
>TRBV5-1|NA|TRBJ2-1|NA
TGCGCCAGCAGCTGGGATAGCTCCTACAATGAGCAGTTCTTC
CASSWDSSYNEQFF
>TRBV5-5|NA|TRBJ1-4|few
TGTGCCAGCAGCCGCATACCGGCGTCTAATGAAAAACTGTTTTTT
CASSRIPASNEKLFF
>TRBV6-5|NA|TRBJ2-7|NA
TGTGCCAGCAGTTACTCGTTTTGGGAGCAGGGACCCTCCGAGCAGTACTTC
CASSYSFWEQGPSEQYF
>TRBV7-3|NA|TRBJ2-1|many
TGTGCCAGCAGCTTTTCCTCCGGACCCAATGAGCAGTTCTTC
CASSFSSGPNEQFF